The 10 T cell receptor beta chains presented below share a single source sample, sequenced in a study of T cell responses to AZD1222 COVID-19 vaccine. Some clones are missing from TCRdb's copy, which holds only in-frame ones; the method was immunoSEQ multiplex PCR. The repertoire has fewer than 200,000 clones, about 89% of them found once; the top ten carry 1.5% to 2%. This specimen consisted of peripheral blood, obtained on day 0 of AZD1222 vaccination. The receptors originated from an adult in good health.

The chain is built from TRBV2 and TRBJ2-1; TRBD1 matches at 7 bases. Germline V lookup: CDR1 SNHLY, CDR2 FYNNEI. The CDR3 length is 15 residues. Trimming at V came to 8 bases and at J to 6 bases, leaving 13 bases not matched to a gene. CDR3: CASSRGGQSINEQFF. The CDR3 nucleotides are TGTGCCAGCTCCCGTGGGGGACAGTCTATCAATGAGCAGTTCTTC.

The chain joins TRBV30 to TRBJ1-3; TRBD1 matches 8 bases. The CDR3 loop spans 14 amino acids. Germline CDR1 is GTSNPN and CDR2 is SVGIG (reference sequence). The V segment lost 1 base and the J segment 9 bases; nucleotides outside the gene matches: 8. The DNA for the CDR3 is TGTGCCTGGAGTGGGGGACAGGTCCATGGCACCATATATTTT. Amino acids: CAWSGGQVHGTIYF.

V is TRBV2 and J is TRBJ2-2; perhaps TRBD1 as D (8 bases). CDR1 and CDR2 from the germline V gene are SNHLY and FYNNEI. This CDR3 contains 14 residues. V was pared by 7 bases and J by 5 bases, with 14 bases between. The CDR3 bases are TGTGCCAGCATTGGACAGGGAGGGACCGGGGAGCTGTTTTTT. Amino acids: CASIGQGGTGELFF.

The chain has TRBV24-1 and TRBJ1-1; maybe TRBD1 (5 bases). The CDR3 covers 12 residues. CDR1 is KGHDR, CDR2 SFDVKD, per germline. Trimming shortened V by 0 bases and J by 11 bases, and 9 bases separated the two germline ends. CDR3 protein: CATSDLGGRAFF. The CDR3 DNA follows: TGTGCCACCAGTGATTTGGGGGGACGGGCTTTCTTT.

The gene calls are TRBV28 and TRBJ1-5; D gene uncertain. The CDR3 covers 15 residues. V was clipped by 5 bases and J by 6 bases, with 17 bases between them. Germline-derived CDR1 and CDR2 are MDHEN and SYDVKM. CDR3 amino acids: CASSTGQIKIQPQHF. For the CDR3, the DNA is TGTGCCAGCAGTACCGGGCAGATAAAAATTCAGCCCCAGCATTTT.

The chain links TRBV7-3 to TRBJ1-6; D gene ambiguous. V lost 6 bases and J 7 bases, leaving 10 bases between the germline ends. CDR3 length: 13 residues. From germline, CDR1 is SGHTA and CDR2 FQGTGA. The CDR3 DNA sequence: TGTGCCAGCAGATTGAGCCTAAATTCACCCCTCCACTTT. Encoded protein: CASRLSLNSPLHF.

The chain employs TRBV19 and TRBJ2-7, with 8 bases matching TRBD1. This CDR3 comprises 17 residues. Germline trimming cut 8 bases from V and 0 bases from J; bases unmatched to any gene: 15. Germline values: CDR1 LNHDA, CDR2 SQIVND (reference sequence). The CDR3 here is CASGVGTGNLLSYEQYF. Here the CDR3 DNA reads TGTGCCAGTGGCGTCGGGACAGGCAACTTACTCTCCTACGAGCAGTACTTC.

The chain uses TRBV7-2 and TRBJ2-1; 9 positions agree with TRBD1. From germline, CDR1 is SGHTA and CDR2 FQGNSA. The CDR3 is made up of 16 amino acids. Trimming cost V 5 bases and J 4 bases; bases outside gene matches: 9. CDR3 protein: CASSPTQGAGYNEQFF. CDR3 DNA sequence: TGTGCCAGCAGCCCTACACAGGGGGCGGGTTACAATGAGCAGTTCTTC.

V is TRBV5-6 and J is TRBJ2-3, with 8 bases that match TRBD1. The germline V gene has CDR1 SGHDT and CDR2 YYEEEE. The CDR3 covers 16 residues. J gave up 4 bases and V 2 bases, and 9 bases lay outside the gene matches. The CDR3 DNA is TGTGCCAGCAGCTTCGTTACAGGGGGTAGGGCAGATACGCAGTATTTT. Amino acid sequence: CASSFVTGGRADTQYF.

The chain is built from TRBV18 and TRBJ2-3; D is uncertain. The CDR3 is 15 amino acids. Germline CDR1 and CDR2: KGHSH and LQKENI. Trimming took 6 bases from V and 0 from J, leaving 13 bases between them. The CDR3 DNA reads as TGTGCCAGCTCCCCTCAGGATTCCAGCACAGATACGCAGTATTTT. This translates into CASSPQDSSTDTQYF.